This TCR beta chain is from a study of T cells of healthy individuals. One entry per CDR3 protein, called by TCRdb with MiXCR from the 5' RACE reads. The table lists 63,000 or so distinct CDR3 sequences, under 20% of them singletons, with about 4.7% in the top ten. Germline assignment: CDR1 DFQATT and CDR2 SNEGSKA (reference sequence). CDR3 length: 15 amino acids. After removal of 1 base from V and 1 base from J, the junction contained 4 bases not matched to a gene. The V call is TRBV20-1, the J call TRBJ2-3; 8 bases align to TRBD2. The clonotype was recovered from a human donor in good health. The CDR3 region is CSARAGGGRTDTQYF. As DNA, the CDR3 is TGCAGTGCTAGAGCCGGGGGGGGCCGCACAGATACGCAGTATTTT.